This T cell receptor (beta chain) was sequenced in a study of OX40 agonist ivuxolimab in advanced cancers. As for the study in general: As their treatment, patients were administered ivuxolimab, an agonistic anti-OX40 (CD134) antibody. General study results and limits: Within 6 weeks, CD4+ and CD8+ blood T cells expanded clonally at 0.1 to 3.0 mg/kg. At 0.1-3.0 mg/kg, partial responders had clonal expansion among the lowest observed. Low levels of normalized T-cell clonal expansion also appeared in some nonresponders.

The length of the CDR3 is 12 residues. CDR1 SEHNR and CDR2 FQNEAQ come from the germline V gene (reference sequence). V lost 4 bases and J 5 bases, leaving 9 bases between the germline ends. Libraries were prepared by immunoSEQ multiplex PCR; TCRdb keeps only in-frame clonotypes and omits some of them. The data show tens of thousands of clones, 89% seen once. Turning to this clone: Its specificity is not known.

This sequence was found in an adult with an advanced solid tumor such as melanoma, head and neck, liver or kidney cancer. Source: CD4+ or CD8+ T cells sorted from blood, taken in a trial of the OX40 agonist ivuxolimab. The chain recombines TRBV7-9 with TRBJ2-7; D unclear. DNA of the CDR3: TGTGCCAGCAGCTCGGACGAGAACGAGCAGTACTTC. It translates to CASSSDENEQYF.